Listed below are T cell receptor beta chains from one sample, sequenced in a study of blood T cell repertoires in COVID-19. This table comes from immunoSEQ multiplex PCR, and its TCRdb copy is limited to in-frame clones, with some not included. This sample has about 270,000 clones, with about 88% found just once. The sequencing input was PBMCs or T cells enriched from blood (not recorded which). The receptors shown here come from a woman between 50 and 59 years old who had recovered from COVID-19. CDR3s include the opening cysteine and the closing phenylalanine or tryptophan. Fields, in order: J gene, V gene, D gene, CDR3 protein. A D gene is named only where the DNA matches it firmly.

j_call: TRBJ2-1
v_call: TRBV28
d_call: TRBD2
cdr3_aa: CASGGSGSPVNEQFF

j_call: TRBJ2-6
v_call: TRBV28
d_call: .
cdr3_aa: CASRSPSNVLTF

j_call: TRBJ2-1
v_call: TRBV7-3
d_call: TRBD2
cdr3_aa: CASSLTSGRATEQFF

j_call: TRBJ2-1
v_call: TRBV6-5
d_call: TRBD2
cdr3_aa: CASSTGLVNNEQFF

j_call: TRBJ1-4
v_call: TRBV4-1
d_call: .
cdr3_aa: CASSPQEQINEKLFF

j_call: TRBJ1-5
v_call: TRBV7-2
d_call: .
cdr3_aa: CASSVTVSNQPQHF

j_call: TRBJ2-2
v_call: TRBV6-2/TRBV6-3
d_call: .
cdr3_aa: CASSNIRGELFF

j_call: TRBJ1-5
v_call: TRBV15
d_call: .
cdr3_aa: CATSRGVGGQPQHF

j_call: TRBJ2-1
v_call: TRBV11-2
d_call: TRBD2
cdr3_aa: CASSLAVAGKSSYNEQFF

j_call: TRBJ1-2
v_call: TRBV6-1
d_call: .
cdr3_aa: CASSEVDSVYGYTF

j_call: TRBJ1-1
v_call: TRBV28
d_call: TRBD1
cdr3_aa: CASRRTGGDFTEAFF

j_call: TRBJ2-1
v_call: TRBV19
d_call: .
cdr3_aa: CASSIFPNRQYNEQFF

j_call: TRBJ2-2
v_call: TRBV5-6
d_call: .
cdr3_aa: CASSLYGDSNTGELFF

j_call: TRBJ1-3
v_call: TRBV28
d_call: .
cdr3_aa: CASRDRQHSGNTIYF

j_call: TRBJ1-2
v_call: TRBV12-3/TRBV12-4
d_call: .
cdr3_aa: CASTPRANYGYTF

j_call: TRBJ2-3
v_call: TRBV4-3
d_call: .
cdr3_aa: CASSQARSPTDTQYF

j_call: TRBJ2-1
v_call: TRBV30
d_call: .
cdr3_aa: CAWSGIGGTGSYNEQFF

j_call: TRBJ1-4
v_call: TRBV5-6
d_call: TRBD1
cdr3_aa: CASSLDTGADEKLFF

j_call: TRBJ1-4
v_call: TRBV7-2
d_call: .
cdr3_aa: CASTRLGVNEKLFF

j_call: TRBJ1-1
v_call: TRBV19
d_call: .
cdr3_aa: CASNPVFSGRSGGAFF

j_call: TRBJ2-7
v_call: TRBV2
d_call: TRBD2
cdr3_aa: CASVFQRDVIEQYF

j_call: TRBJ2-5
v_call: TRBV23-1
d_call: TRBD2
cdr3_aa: CATRLAGKETQYF

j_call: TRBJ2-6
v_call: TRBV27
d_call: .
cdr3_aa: CASSLFWPPPSGANVLTF

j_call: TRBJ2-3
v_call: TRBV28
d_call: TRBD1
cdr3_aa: CASSFGQAADTQYF

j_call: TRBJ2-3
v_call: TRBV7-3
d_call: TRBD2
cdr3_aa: CASSSGGDTQYF

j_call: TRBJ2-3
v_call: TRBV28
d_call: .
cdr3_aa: CASELGHSTDTQYF

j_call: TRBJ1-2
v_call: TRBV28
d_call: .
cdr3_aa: CASRQDKNYGYTF

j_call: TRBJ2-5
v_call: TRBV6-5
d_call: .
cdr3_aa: CASRKEGYQETQYF

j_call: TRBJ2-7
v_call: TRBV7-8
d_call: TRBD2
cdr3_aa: CASSSLAGRSVQYF

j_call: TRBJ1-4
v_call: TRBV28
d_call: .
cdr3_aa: CASSLMMGAFNEKLFF

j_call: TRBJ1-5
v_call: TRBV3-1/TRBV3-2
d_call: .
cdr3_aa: CASSQGIDPSREPQHF

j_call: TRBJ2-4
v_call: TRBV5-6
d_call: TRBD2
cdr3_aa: CASSAPGTRNIQYF

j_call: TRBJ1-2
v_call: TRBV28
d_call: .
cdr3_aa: CASSPPKQQGVLGGYTF

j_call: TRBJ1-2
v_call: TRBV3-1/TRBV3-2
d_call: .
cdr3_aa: CASSQERGSPRNNYGYTF

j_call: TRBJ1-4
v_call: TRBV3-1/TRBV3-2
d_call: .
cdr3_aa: CASSMGGFEKLFF

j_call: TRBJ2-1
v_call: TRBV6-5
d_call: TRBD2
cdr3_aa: CASSPSGRGEQFF

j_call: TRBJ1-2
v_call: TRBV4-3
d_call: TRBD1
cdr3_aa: CASSLAQGSYGYTF

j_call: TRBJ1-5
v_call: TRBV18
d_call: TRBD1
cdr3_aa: CASSPGDSYQPQHF